This T cell receptor (beta chain) is drawn from a study of T cell responses to AZD1222 COVID-19 vaccine. About this clone: Its antigen is unidentified.

Overall study results and limits: Sampling captured repertoires only after the peak T cell response. Spike-specific TCR repertoires showed rising breadth and depth after two AZD1222 doses.

The assay was immunoSEQ multiplex PCR, and TCRdb's table has in-frame clones only and misses some. The repertoire holds 150,000 to 200,000 clones, over 80% seen once, with 2.5% to 3% in the top ten. CDR3 length: 17 residues. Germline loops: CDR1 SGHAT, CDR2 FQNNGV. The J segment lost 6 bases and the V segment lost 0 bases, leaving 7 bases of the junction unmatched. Here the sequenced sample was peripheral blood, taken on day 0 of MenACWY control vaccination. This clonotype was sampled from an adult in good health. The V gene is TRBV11-2, the J gene TRBJ2-1; 11 positions agree with TRBD1. Here the CDR3 DNA reads TGTGCCAGCAGCTTAGATCGTGGACAGGGGGCTTCCAATGAGCAGTTCTTC. Amino acid sequence: CASSLDRGQGASNEQFF.